Given below is one TCR beta chain in context. Its antigen is unknown. The data stem from a study of cytomegalovirus exposure and HLA in healthy donors. Findings and limits, study-wide: A prior analysis recorded that most TCR beta V segments were productive about 90% or about 30% of the time. Cytomegalovirus association was listed for about 180 TCR beta chains.

Germline trimming cut 5 bases from V and 4 bases from J; bases unmatched to any gene: 12. The CDR3 is 16 residues long. Germline CDR1 is MNHEY and CDR2 is SMNVEV (reference sequence). The PCR ran on 60 Vbeta and 13 Jbeta primers. Sequencing was performed with immunoSEQ multiplex PCR; in TCRdb, only in-frame clones are kept and a portion is missing. The sample shows about 98,000 clones, under 80% of them seen only once. The clonotype comes from a male donor in good health and CMV-seronegative. The sequenced sample consisted of PBMCs. This chain joins TRBV27 and TRBJ2-7; 9 bases are shared with TRBD2. The DNA of the CDR3 is TGTGCCAGCAGTCCCAGATGGGCGGGAGGGCCTTACGAGCAGTACTTC. Protein product: CASSPRWAGGPYEQYF.